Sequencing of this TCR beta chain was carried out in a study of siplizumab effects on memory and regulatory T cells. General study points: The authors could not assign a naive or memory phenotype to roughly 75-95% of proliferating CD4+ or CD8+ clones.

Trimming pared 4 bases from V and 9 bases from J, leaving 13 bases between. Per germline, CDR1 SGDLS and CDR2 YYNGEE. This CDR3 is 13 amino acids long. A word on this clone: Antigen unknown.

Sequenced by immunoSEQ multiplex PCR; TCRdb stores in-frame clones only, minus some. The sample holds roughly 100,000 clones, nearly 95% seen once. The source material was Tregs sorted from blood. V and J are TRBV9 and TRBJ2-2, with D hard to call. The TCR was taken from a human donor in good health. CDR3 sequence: CASSSRVDRELFF. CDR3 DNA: TGTGCCAGCAGCTCCCGGGTTGACCGGGAGCTGTTTTTT.